The rows below give T cell receptor beta chains drawn from one sample of a study of T cells after yellow fever vaccination. One entry per CDR3 protein results from TCRdb running MiXCR on the 5' RACE reads. The profile covers more than 15,000 distinct CDR3 sequences, with 4% appearing a single time and about 0.4% taken by the ten largest. The specimen comprised PBMCs, either bulk or a sorted T-cell subset (CD4+, CD8+, memory, or dextramer-sorted; not recorded which), sampled 15 days after the yellow fever booster vaccination. The receptor set was obtained from a man aged 25 to 40 who received the YFV17D yellow fever vaccine. Each CDR3 is given with its conserved first and last residue.

V: TRBV25-1; J: TRBJ1-1; CDR3: CASSELGPGAFF
V: TRBV7-9; J: TRBJ2-1; CDR3: CASSAQLATSYNEQFF
V: TRBV18; J: TRBJ2-1; CDR3: CASSPSIPPAEQFF
V: TRBV20-1; J: TRBJ2-1; CDR3: CSARKGLAGGPSYNEQFF
V: TRBV6-5; J: TRBJ2-5; CDR3: CASSTRTREETQYF
V: TRBV9; J: TRBJ2-2; CDR3: CASSVPLGGPNTGELFF
V: TRBV10-2; J: TRBJ2-7; CDR3: CASNPLAGASYEQYF
V: TRBV5-1; J: TRBJ2-7; CDR3: CASSSRPGQVSYEQYF
V: TRBV12-3/TRBV12-4; J: TRBJ2-7; CDR3: CASSPELAYEQYF
V: TRBV20-1; J: TRBJ2-1; CDR3: CSRTVLRSREQFF
V: TRBV29-1; J: TRBJ2-2; CDR3: CSVEDHYVGHGELFF
V: TRBV15; J: TRBJ2-6; CDR3: CATSTDRGSGANVLTF
V: TRBV7-9; J: TRBJ2-7; CDR3: CASSLAPGTSGRWGTYEQYF
V: TRBV7-2; J: TRBJ1-1; CDR3: CASSLEGQGRAFF
V: TRBV6-2/TRBV6-3; J: TRBJ1-5; CDR3: CASSTTGTDQPQHF
V: TRBV6-5; J: TRBJ2-2; CDR3: CASSYWQVERKNTGELFF
V: TRBV20-1; J: TRBJ2-1; CDR3: CSATPSPRVLNEQFF
V: TRBV12-3/TRBV12-4; J: TRBJ2-2; CDR3: CASTLGGNTGELFF
V: TRBV20-1; J: TRBJ2-1; CDR3: CSAVGENEQFF
V: TRBV28; J: TRBJ2-4; CDR3: CASSRSGQGTSGSHIQYF
V: TRBV29-1; J: TRBJ2-7; CDR3: CSVAGTYEQYF
V: TRBV6-5; J: TRBJ1-2; CDR3: CASSYSSLNYGYTF
V: TRBV6-5; J: TRBJ2-7; CDR3: CASSLDRYEQYF
V: TRBV5-3; J: TRBJ2-3; CDR3: CARSPGLAGSTDTQYF
V: TRBV6-6; J: TRBJ2-1; CDR3: CASIGGNNEQFF
V: TRBV5-1; J: TRBJ2-7; CDR3: CASKTGTGDTYEQYF
V: TRBV10-3; J: TRBJ2-1; CDR3: CAISESTVYYNEQFF
V: TRBV29-1; J: TRBJ1-4; CDR3: CSVFSEKLFF
V: TRBV24-1; J: TRBJ2-7; CDR3: CATSERAGDSDEQYF
V: TRBV6-6; J: TRBJ2-3; CDR3: CASRLERALGDTQYF